This entry lists 27 T cell receptor beta chains sequenced from one sample in a study of shared clonotypes between healthy human individuals. Some clones are missing from TCRdb's copy, which holds only in-frame ones; the method was immunoSEQ multiplex PCR. Of millions of clones in the sample, just over 90% were seen once. It was CD45RO-negative cells, positively selected for CCR7, that made up naive CD8 cells, with terminally differentiated effector memory CD45RA+ cells excluded. The specimen was naive CD8+ T cells from PBMCs. The receptors shown here come from a man in his late teens or twenties in good health. Some clones in this sample may be carry-over from other donors' samples.

V usage is TRBV2 and J usage is TRBJ2-2; 7 bases are a match to TRBD2. Germline loops: CDR1 SNHLY, CDR2 FYNNEI. This CDR3 has 15 amino acids. V was clipped by 2 bases and J by 6 bases; unmatched bases: 6. The CDR3 reads CASSELGGSPGELFF. The CDR3 nucleotides are TGTGCCAGCAGTGAACTTGGCGGGAGTCCCGGGGAGCTGTTTTTT.

The V call is TRBV15, the J call TRBJ2-7, with 9 positions matching TRBD2. CDR1 and CDR2 from the germline V gene are LNHNV and YYDKDF (reference sequence). The CDR3 runs 15 residues. V lost 3 bases, J lost 1 base, and 4 bases stayed unmatched. Written as DNA, the CDR3 is TGTGCCACCAGCAGTAGCGGGAGTGGTTCCTACGAGCAGTACTTC. It codes for CATSSSGSGSYEQYF.

V gene TRBV7-2 combines with J gene TRBJ2-7; D could derive from TRBD1 or TRBD2 (5 bases each). With 7 bases removed from V and 2 bases from J, the gap between germline ends came to 15 bases. The CDR3 has 14 amino acids. Germline CDR1 and CDR2: SGHTA and FQGNSA. The CDR3 DNA follows: TGTGCCAGCACCAAACCGGGGCAGGCCTACGAGCAGTACTTC. Its protein is CASTKPGQAYEQYF.

The chain carries TRBV27 and TRBJ2-3; a possible D gene is TRBD1 (7 bases). Trimming pared 6 bases from V and 7 bases from J, leaving 20 bases between. Germline V gene lookup returns CDR1 MNHEY and CDR2 SMNVEV (reference sequence). This CDR3 has 15 residues. This CDR3 is CASSLRGARGYTQYF. The CDR3 nucleotides read TGTGCCAGCAGCCTCAGGGGGGCCCGAGGATATACGCAGTATTTT.

The chain joins TRBV6-5 to TRBJ1-5, with 9 nucleotides matching TRBD1. The germline CDR1 and CDR2 sequences are MNHEY and SVGAGI. The CDR3 is 15 amino acids. J was trimmed by 5 bases and V by 5 bases; bases with no gene match: 7. The CDR3 region is CASSPTGQGYQPQHF. DNA for the CDR3: TGTGCCAGCAGTCCAACGGGACAGGGCTATCAGCCCCAGCATTTT.

This rearrangement joins TRBV12-5 to TRBJ1-1, with TRBD1 identical over 7 bases. After removal of 6 bases from V and 1 base from J, the junction contained 5 bases not matched to a gene. The germline CDR1 and CDR2 sequences are LGHNT and FRNRAP. This CDR3 region has 14 residues. The CDR3 nucleotides read TGTGCTAGTGGCCGAGGGGGCCCGAACACTGAAGCTTTCTTT. It encodes CASGRGGPNTEAFF.

The chain uses TRBV7-6 and TRBJ2-2; D ambiguous. Germline V gene sequence: CDR1 SGHVS, CDR2 FNYEAQ. Trimming took off 7 bases at V and 6 bases at J, with 12 bases between the two ends. The CDR3 is made up of 13 amino acids. The CDR3 is CASTPTWAGELFF. The CDR3 region has the DNA TGTGCCAGCACCCCGACTTGGGCCGGGGAGCTGTTTTTT.

J is TRBJ1-2 and V is TRBV19, with 8 bases fitting TRBD1. Looked up from germline, CDR1 is LNHDA and CDR2 is SQIVND (reference sequence). Trimming at V came to 3 bases and at J to 8 bases, leaving 11 bases not matched to a gene. CDR3 length equals 15 residues. CDR3 bases: TGTGCCAGTAGTATCATTCGGGACAGGCCCTTAGGCTACACCTTC. This encodes CASSIIRDRPLGYTF.

The V call is TRBV7-9, the J call TRBJ2-2; D is perhaps TRBD1 (5 bases). Trimming left V 3 bases short and J 5 bases short, with 13 bases between. This CDR3 contains 15 residues. Germline CDR1 reads SEHNR; CDR2 reads FQNEAQ (reference sequence). The CDR3 loop reads CASSFSQGGTGELFF. CDR3 bases: TGTGCCAGCAGCTTTAGTCAGGGCGGAACCGGGGAGCTGTTTTTT.

The rearrangement joins TRBV27 to TRBJ2-7, with 8 bases lining up with TRBD2. The CDR3 is made up of 15 amino acids. Germline CDR1 MNHEY, CDR2 SMNVEV (reference sequence). The trim removed 5 bases at V and 1 base at J, leaving 7 bases unmatched. Written as DNA, the CDR3 is TGTGCCAGCAGTCCCAGCGGGAGAGGGTCCTACGAGCAGTACTTC. Translated: CASSPSGRGSYEQYF.

The rearrangement joins TRBV5-4 to TRBJ2-7; 7 nucleotides agree with TRBD1. The length of the CDR3 is 14 residues. V gave up 7 bases and J gave up 2 bases; unmatched junction bases: 9. Germline V gene data show CDR1 as SGHNT and CDR2 as YYREEE (reference sequence). The CDR3 DNA reads TGTGCCAGCGGACAGACAGGGAATACCTACGAGCAGTACTTC. The encoded protein is CASGQTGNTYEQYF.

This clone was detected only once. The chain couples TRBV7-9 to TRBJ2-7, with D unclear. The V gene's germline CDR1 is SEHNR and CDR2 FQNEAQ (reference sequence). V lost 1 base to trimming and J lost 2 bases, with 12 bases between them. The CDR3 runs to 15 residues. The CDR3 DNA sequence: TGTGCCAGCAGCTTAGGGGAAACAGCGACCTACGAGCAGTACTTC. This translates into CASSLGETATYEQYF. The entire variable domain, with the rest obtained from reference TRBV7-9 and TRBJ2-7, is as follows: DTGVSQNPRHKITKRGQNVTFRCDPISEHNRLYWYRQTLGQGPEFLTYFQNEAQLEKSRLLSDRFSAERPKGSFSTLEIQRTEQGDSAMYLCASSLGETATYEQYFGPGTRLTVT.

This rearrangement joins TRBV7-6 to TRBJ1-2, with TRBD1 as a possible D gene (6 bases). Germline-derived CDR1 and CDR2 are SGHVS and FNYEAQ. V was shortened by 5 bases and J by 4 bases, with 17 bases between the two germline ends. The CDR3 is 15 amino acids. Here the CDR3 reads CASSLGDNLSYGYTF. Here the CDR3 DNA reads TGTGCCAGCAGCCTTGGGGACAACCTAAGCTATGGCTACACCTTC.

The CDR3 coding sequence is TGTGCCAGCAGCACTACCCTGCAGGGTAGGGACACTGAAGCTTTCTTT. Translated, it gives CASSTTLQGRDTEAFF. J is TRBJ1-1 and V is TRBV9, with D possibly matching TRBD1 (5 bases). The CDR3 totals 16 residues. Germline assignment: CDR1 SGDLS and CDR2 YYNGEE. Trimming left V 4 bases short and J 3 bases short, with 19 bases between.

This clone was counted once. The V gene is TRBV4-3, the J gene TRBJ2-2; TRBD1 agrees at 9 bases. With 0 bases clipped from V and 6 bases from J, the junction kept 14 bases outside the gene matches. The CDR3 length is 19 residues. From germline, CDR1 is LGHNA and CDR2 YSLEER. CDR3 in DNA: TGCGCCAGCAGCCAAGATGTCGGGACAGGGCCCATTTTCCCCGGGGAGCTGTTTTTT. This sequence encodes CASSQDVGTGPIFPGELFF.

The V call is TRBV19, the J call TRBJ2-7, with 7 positions matching TRBD1. The CDR3 has 14 amino acids. The germline V gene encodes CDR1 LNHDA and CDR2 SQIVND (reference sequence). V lost 7 bases and J lost 7; bases outside the gene matches: 13. This CDR3 is CASNHGQASGEQYF. CDR3 nucleotide sequence: TGTGCCAGTAACCATGGACAGGCGAGTGGGGAGCAGTACTTC.

V is TRBV18 and J is TRBJ2-7; TRBD1 aligns across 8 bases. V dropped 4 bases and J dropped 7; count of bases not matched to a gene: 12. This CDR3 is 15 amino acids long. The germline CDR1 and CDR2 sequences are KGHSH and LQKENI. DNA for the CDR3: TGTGCCAGCTCACGTCGGGACAGGCTGGCAGATGAGCAGTACTTC. Translation gives CASSRRDRLADEQYF.

The genes are TRBV28 and TRBJ1-1, with D unresolved. Germline CDR1 is MDHEN and CDR2 is SYDVKM. The CDR3 totals 14 residues. The V gene lost 6 bases and the J gene lost 4 bases, with 15 bases spanning the gap. The CDR3 DNA reads TGTGCCAGCAGCCGGCCCGCGGGGAGCACTGAAGCTTTCTTT. This gives the protein CASSRPAGSTEAFF.

The chain employs TRBV4-1 and TRBJ2-1; 9 nucleotides line up with TRBD2. The CDR3 is 16 amino acids. The germline V gene has CDR1 MGHRA and CDR2 YSYEKL. The V segment lost 4 bases and the J segment 8 bases; nucleotides outside the gene matches: 12. The CDR3 bases are TGCGCCAGCAGCCGAGGAGGCGGGAGGGTGACCCATGAGCAGTTCTTC. This gives the protein CASSRGGGRVTHEQFF.

The V and J genes are TRBV7-9 and TRBJ2-6; 8 bases match TRBD1. Germline V gene data show CDR1 as SEHNR and CDR2 as FQNEAQ (reference sequence). The CDR3 has 17 amino acids. Trimming took 5 bases from V and 0 from J; bases not matched to a gene: 6. CDR3 nucleotides: TGTGCCAGCAGCCCCACCCAGGGGGCCTCTGGGGCCAACGTCCTGACTTTC. Translated, it gives CASSPTQGASGANVLTF.

The chain has TRBV5-1 and TRBJ2-1, with 7 bases lining up with TRBD2. The CDR3 totals 16 residues. V lost 0 bases and J lost 7; bases outside the gene matches: 10. Germline loops: CDR1 SGHRS, CDR2 YFSETQ. The CDR3 reads CASSLGRERKKNEQFF. The CDR3 DNA sequence: TGCGCCAGCAGCTTGGGGCGGGAGAGGAAAAAAAATGAGCAGTTCTTC.

The chain links TRBV5-6 to TRBJ2-2, with 7 bases identical to TRBD2. The CDR3 is made up of 16 amino acids. Germline assignment: CDR1 SGHDT and CDR2 YYEEEE. Trimming at V came to 3 bases and at J to 3 bases, leaving 8 bases not matched to a gene. The CDR3, as DNA: TGTGCCAGCAGCTCCCCGCGGGAGTATGACACCGGGGAGCTGTTTTTT. It specifies CASSSPREYDTGELFF.

V usage is TRBV10-2 and J usage is TRBJ2-1; D is ambiguous. Trimming pared 6 bases from V and 7 bases from J, leaving 10 bases between. This CDR3 is 12 amino acids long. Germline V gene lookup returns CDR1 WSHSY and CDR2 SAAADI. This CDR3 is CASRRPENEQFF. The CDR3 DNA sequence: TGCGCCAGCAGAAGACCCGAGAATGAGCAGTTCTTC.

The sample holds one count of this clone. This chain uses TRBV29-1 with TRBJ2-3, with D possibly matching TRBD1 (6 bases). The V end was cut by 7 bases, the J end by 6 bases, with 8 bases between. The CDR3 spans 10 residues. The germline gives CDR1 SQVTM, CDR2 ANQGSEA. This CDR3 is CSGQGDTQYF. As DNA, the CDR3 is TGCAGCGGCCAGGGGGATACGCAGTATTTT.

The chain links TRBV5-4 to TRBJ2-5; TRBD2 matches at 10 bases. Germline CDR1 reads SGHNT; CDR2 reads YYREEE (reference sequence). The CDR3 extends over 16 amino acids. The junction had 7 bases not matched to a gene; V was cut back by 4 bases and J by 1 base. The CDR3 coding sequence is TGTGCCAGCAGCCCTCGGACTAGCGGTCCCCAAGAGACCCAGTACTTC. Amino acids: CASSPRTSGPQETQYF.

V usage is TRBV6-5 and J usage is TRBJ1-2, with 8 positions matching TRBD1. J was trimmed by 4 bases and V by 2 bases; bases with no gene match: 6. Per germline, CDR1 MNHEY and CDR2 SVGAGI. The CDR3 runs to 15 residues. The CDR3 region is CASSYTAGGVYGYTF. DNA for the CDR3: TGTGCCAGCAGTTACACGGCAGGGGGCGTCTATGGCTACACCTTC.

This chain connects TRBV29-1 to TRBJ2-5; 7 nucleotides match TRBD1. V gave up 4 bases and J gave up 4 bases; unmatched junction bases: 9. The CDR3 covers 14 residues. The germline V gene has CDR1 SQVTM and CDR2 ANQGSEA. The CDR3 region is CSVVGGQIAETQYF. The DNA of the CDR3 is TGCAGCGTTGTAGGGGGACAGATCGCAGAGACCCAGTACTTC.